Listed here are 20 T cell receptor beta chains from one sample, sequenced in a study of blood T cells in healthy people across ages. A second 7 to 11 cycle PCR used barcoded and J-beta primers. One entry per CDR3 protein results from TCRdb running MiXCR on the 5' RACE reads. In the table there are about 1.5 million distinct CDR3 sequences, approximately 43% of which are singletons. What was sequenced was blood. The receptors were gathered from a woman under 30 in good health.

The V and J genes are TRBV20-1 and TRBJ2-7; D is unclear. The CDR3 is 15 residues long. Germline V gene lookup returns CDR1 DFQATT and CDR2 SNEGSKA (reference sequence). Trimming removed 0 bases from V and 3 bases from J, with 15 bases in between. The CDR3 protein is CSARDLSVLFYEQYF. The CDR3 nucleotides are TGCAGTGCTAGAGATTTAAGCGTGCTATTCTACGAGCAGTACTTC.

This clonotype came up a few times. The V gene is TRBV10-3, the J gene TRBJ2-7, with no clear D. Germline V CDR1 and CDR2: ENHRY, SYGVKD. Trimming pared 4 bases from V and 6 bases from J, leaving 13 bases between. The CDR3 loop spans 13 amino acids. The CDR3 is CAISGAPSPEQYF. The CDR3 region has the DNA TGTGCCATCAGTGGGGCCCCTTCCCCCGAGCAGTACTTC.

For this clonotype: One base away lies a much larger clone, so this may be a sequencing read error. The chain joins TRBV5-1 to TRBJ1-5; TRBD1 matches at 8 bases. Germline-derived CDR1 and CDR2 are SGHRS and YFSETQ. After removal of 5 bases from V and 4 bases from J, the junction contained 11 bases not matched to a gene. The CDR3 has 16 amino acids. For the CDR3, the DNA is TGCGCCAGCAGTCCGTTCGGGACAGGTCGTAATCAGCCCCAGCATTTT. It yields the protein CASSPFGTGRNQPQHF.

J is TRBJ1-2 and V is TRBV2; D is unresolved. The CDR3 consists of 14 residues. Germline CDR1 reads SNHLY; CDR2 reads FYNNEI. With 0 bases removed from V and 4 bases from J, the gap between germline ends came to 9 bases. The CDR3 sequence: CASSEAPGTYGYTF. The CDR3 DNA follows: TGTGCCAGCAGTGAAGCTCCCGGTACCTATGGCTACACCTTC.

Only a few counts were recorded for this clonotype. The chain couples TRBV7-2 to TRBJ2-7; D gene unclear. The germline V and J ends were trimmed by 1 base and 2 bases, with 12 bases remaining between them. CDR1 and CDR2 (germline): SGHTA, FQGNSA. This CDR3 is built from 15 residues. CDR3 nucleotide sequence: TGTGCCAGCAGCTTAGGTGATACCGTCCCCTACGAGCAGTACTTC. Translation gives CASSLGDTVPYEQYF.

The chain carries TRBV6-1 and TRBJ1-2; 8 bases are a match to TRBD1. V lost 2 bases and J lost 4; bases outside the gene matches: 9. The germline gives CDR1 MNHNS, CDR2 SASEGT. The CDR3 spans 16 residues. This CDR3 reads CASSERGDRGSYGYTF. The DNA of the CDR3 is TGTGCCAGCAGTGAAAGGGGCGACAGGGGCAGCTATGGCTACACCTTC.

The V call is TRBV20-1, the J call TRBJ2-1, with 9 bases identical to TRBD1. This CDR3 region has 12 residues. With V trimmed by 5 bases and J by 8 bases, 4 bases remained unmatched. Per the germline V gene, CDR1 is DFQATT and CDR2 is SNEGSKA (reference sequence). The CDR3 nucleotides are TGCAGTGCTCCCCGACAGGGGGATGAGCAGTTCTTC. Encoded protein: CSAPRQGDEQFF.

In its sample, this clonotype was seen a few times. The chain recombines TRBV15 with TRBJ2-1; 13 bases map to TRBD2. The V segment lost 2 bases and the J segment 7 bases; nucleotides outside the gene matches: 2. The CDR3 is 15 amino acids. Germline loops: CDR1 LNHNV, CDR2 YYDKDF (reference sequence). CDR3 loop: CATSRPGLAGNEQFF. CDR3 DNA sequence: TGTGCCACCAGCAGACCGGGACTAGCGGGGAATGAGCAGTTCTTC.

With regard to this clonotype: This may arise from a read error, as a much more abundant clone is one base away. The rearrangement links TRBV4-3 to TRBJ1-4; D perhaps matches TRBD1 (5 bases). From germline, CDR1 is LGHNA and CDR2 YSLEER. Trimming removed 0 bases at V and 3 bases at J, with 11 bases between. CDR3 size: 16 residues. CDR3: CASSQDPQGPNEKLFF. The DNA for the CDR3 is TGCGCCAGCAGCCAAGATCCTCAGGGACCTAATGAAAAACTGTTTTTT.

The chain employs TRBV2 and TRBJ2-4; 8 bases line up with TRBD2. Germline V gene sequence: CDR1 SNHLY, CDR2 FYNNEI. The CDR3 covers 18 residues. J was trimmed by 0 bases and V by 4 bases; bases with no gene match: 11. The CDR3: CASSVTSGGGEAKNIQYF. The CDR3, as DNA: TGTGCCAGCAGTGTTACTAGCGGTGGAGGTGAAGCCAAAAACATTCAGTACTTC. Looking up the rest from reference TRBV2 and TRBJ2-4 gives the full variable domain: EPEVTQTPSHQVTQMGQEVILRCVPISNHLYFYWYRQILGQKVEFLVSFYNNEISEKSEIFDDQFSVERPDGSNFTLKIRSTKLEDSAMYFCASSVTSGGGEAKNIQYFGAGTRLSVL.

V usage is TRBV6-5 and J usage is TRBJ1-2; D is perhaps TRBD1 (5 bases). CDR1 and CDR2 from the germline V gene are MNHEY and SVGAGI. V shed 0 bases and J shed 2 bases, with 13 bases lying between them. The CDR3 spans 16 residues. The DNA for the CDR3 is TGTGCCAGCAGTTACTCCCCTCTGGGACTCAACTATGGCTACACCTTC. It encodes CASSYSPLGLNYGYTF.

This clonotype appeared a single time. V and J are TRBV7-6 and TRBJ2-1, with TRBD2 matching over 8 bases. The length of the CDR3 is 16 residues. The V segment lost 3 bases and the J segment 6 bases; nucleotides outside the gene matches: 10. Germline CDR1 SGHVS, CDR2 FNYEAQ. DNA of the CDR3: TGTGCCAGCAGCTTTTTAGCGGGGACCATGCTCAATGAGCAGTTCTTC. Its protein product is CASSFLAGTMLNEQFF.

In nucleotides, the CDR3 is TGTGCCAGCAGAGTGACAGGGAGCACAGATACGCAGTATTTT. Amino acids: CASRVTGSTDTQYF. The chain couples TRBV6-6 to TRBJ2-3, with 7 bases aligning to TRBD1. Germline values: CDR1 MNHNY, CDR2 SVGAGI (reference sequence). Trimming removed 6 bases from V and 0 bases from J; junction bases left unmatched: 3. This CDR3 region has 14 residues.

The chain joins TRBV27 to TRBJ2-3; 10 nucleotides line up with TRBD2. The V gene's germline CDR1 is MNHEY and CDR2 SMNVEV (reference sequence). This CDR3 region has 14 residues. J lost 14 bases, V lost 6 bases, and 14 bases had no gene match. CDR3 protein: CASRAGTSEWSTYF. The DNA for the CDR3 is TGTGCCAGCAGGGCCGGGACTAGCGAGTGGAGCACGTATTTT.

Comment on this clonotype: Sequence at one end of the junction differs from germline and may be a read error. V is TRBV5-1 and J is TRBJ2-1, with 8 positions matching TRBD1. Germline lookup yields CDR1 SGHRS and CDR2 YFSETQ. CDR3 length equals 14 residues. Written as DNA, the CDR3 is TGCGCCAGCAATGACAGGGGACGAAACAATGGGCAGTTCTTC. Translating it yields CASNDRGRNNGQFF. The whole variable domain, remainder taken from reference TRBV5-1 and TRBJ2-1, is KAGVTQTPRYLIKTRGQQVTLSCSPISGHRSVSWYQQTPGQGLQFLFEYFSETQRNKGNFPGRFSGRQFSNSRSEMNVSTLELGDSALYLCASNDRGRNNGQFFGPGTRLTVL.

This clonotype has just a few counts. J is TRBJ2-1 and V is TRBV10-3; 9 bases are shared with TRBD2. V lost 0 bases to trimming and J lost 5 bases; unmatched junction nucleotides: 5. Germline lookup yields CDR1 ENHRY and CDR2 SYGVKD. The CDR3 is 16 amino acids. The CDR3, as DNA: TGTGCCATCAGTGAGTCGACCCTAGCGGGGAACAATGAGCAGTTCTTC. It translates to CAISESTLAGNNEQFF.

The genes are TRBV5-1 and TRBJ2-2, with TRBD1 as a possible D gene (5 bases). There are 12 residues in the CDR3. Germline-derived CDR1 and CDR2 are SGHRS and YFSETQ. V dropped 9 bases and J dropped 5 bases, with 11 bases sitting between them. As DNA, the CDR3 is TGCGCCACCGCCCAGGGAACCGGGGAGCTGTTTTTT. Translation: CATAQGTGELFF.

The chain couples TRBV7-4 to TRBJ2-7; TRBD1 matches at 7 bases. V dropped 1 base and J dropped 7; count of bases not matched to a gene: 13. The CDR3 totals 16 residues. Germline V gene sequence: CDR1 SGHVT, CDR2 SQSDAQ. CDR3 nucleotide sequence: TGTGCCAGCAGCTTAGTAGGGACAGTTTTCTACAATGAGCAGTACTTC. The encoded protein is CASSLVGTVFYNEQYF.

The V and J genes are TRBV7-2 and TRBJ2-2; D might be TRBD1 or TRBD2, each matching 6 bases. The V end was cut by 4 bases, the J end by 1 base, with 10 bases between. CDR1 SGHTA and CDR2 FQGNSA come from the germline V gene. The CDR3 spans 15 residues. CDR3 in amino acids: CASSSQGGNTGELFF. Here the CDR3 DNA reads TGTGCCAGCAGCTCACAGGGAGGGAACACCGGGGAGCTGTTTTTT.

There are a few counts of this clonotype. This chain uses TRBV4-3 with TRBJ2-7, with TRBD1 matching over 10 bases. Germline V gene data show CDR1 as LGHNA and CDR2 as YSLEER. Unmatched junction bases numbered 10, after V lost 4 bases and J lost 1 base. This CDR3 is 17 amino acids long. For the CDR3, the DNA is TGCGCCAGCAGCCGAGGAACCGGGACAGGGGTTTCCTACGAGCAGTACTTC. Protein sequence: CASSRGTGTGVSYEQYF.